The following is a T cell receptor beta chain sequence with its context. Antigen specificity is unknown. V lost 5 bases, J lost 3 bases, and 14 bases lay in between. There are 14 residues in the CDR3. Germline CDR1 and CDR2: SGHDN and FVKESK. The data belong to a study of cytomegalovirus exposure and HLA in healthy donors. PCR used 60 Vbeta primers and 13 Jbeta primers. Measured with immunoSEQ multiplex PCR; TCRdb has only the in-frame clones, and not every one. The sample has approximately 76,000 clones, and its top ten clones hold 3.5% to 4%. Findings and limits, study-wide: There were 150 to 200 TCR beta chains listed as cytomegalovirus-associated. In a later analysis, HLA-C alleles had the fewest associated TCRs, DRB1 alleles the most.

The material sequenced was PBMCs. The V and J genes are TRBV14 and TRBJ2-7; possibly TRBD2 for D (6 bases). This clonotype was obtained from a young man in good health and CMV-seropositive. The chain's CDR3 is CASSLTSTLYEQYF. DNA for the CDR3: TGTGCCAGCAGCTTAACTAGCACCCTCTACGAGCAGTACTTC.